What follows are 28 T cell receptor beta chains derived from one specimen sequenced in a study of monozygotic twins with inflammatory bowel disease. From its re-call of the 5' RACE reads, TCRdb lists each CDR3 protein once, without DNA. This repertoire includes roughly 150,000 distinct CDR3 sequences. Sequencing input: blood. All receptors come from a human donor with ulcerative colitis or Crohn's disease, or a healthy co-twin of an affected twin (not recorded which).

This chain links TRBV5-1 with TRBJ1-2; TCRdb reports TRBD1, a call that lacks DNA to check it against. Looked up from germline, CDR1 is SGHRS and CDR2 is YFSETQ. The CDR3 has 13 amino acids. The chain's CDR3 is CASSLQGGYGYTF.

The genes are TRBV5-1 and TRBJ2-5; TCRdb's assignment of TRBD2 cannot be checked, as there is no DNA. Per the germline V gene, CDR1 is SGHRS and CDR2 is YFSETQ. CDR3 length: 16 residues. The CDR3 here is CASSLVAGTRGETQYF. The complete variable domain, with remaining parts taken from reference TRBV5-1 and TRBJ2-5, reads KAGVTQTPRYLIKTRGQQVTLSCSPISGHRSVSWYQQTPGQGLQFLFEYFSETQRNKGNFPGRFSGRQFSNSRSEMNVSTLELGDSALYLCASSLVAGTRGETQYFGPGTRLLVL.

The chain recombines TRBV5-1 with TRBJ1-1. The CDR3 is 15 residues long. Germline CDR1 and CDR2: SGHRS and YFSETQ. Here the CDR3 reads CASSLGTAMNTEAFF.

The rearrangement uses TRBV6-1 and TRBJ2-7; TCRdb outputs TRBD1, but without DNA this stays unchecked. CDR1 and CDR2 (germline): MNHNS, SASEGT. The CDR3 runs 13 residues. CDR3 in amino acids: CASTTGTSYEQYF.

This chain uses TRBV27 with TRBJ2-3; TCRdb returns TRBD2, unconfirmable since there is no DNA. This CDR3 is 21 amino acids long. The germline V gene has CDR1 MNHEY and CDR2 SMNVEV (reference sequence). The CDR3 sequence: CASSDRMLTGTSGVVTDTQYF.

The rearrangement uses TRBV14 and TRBJ1-2. Germline CDR1 and CDR2: SGHDN and FVKESK. The CDR3 spans 13 residues. The CDR3 protein is CTSSRRYTASYTF.

The CDR3 here is CASSFDINSYEQYF. This chain links TRBV5-1 with TRBJ2-7. The CDR3 runs to 14 residues. Germline-derived CDR1 and CDR2 are SGHRS and YFSETQ.

The gene calls are TRBV5-4 and TRBJ2-7. Germline CDR1 is SGHNT and CDR2 is YYREEE (reference sequence). The CDR3 consists of 15 residues. CDR3 sequence: CASSLAERGSYEQYF.

This chain connects TRBV5-4 to TRBJ2-3; TCRdb picks TRBD1, but there is no DNA to check that call. Germline lookup yields CDR1 SGHNT and CDR2 YYREEE (reference sequence). The CDR3 sequence is 13 residues long. The CDR3 region is CASSLQGMDTQYF. The full variable domain, completed using reference TRBV5-4 and TRBJ2-3, is ETGVTQSPTHLIKTRGQQVTLRCSSQSGHNTVSWYQQALGQGPQFIFQYYREEENGRGNFPPRFSGLQFPNYSSELNVNALELDDSALYLCASSLQGMDTQYFGPGTRLTVL.

CDR3 residues: CASSRVGQNTGELFF. The chain links TRBV5-1 to TRBJ2-2; TCRdb indicates TRBD1, and absent DNA this call remains unverified. CDR1 is SGHRS, CDR2 YFSETQ, per germline. The CDR3 is 15 amino acids.

This chain connects TRBV6-1 to TRBJ2-1; the TCRdb D gene call, TRBD1, has no DNA to confirm it. Germline V gene data show CDR1 as MNHNS and CDR2 as SASEGT. The CDR3 is 15 amino acids. Here the CDR3 reads CASRRPGDAYNEQFF.

The chain joins TRBV19 to TRBJ2-1; TCRdb lists TRBD2, though no DNA is available to test this call. The CDR3 is 19 residues long. Germline V gene lookup returns CDR1 LNHDA and CDR2 SQIVND (reference sequence). CDR3 amino acids: CASKAWLAGGRGHYNEQFF.

The chain carries TRBV18 and TRBJ2-3; with no DNA, the TCRdb D assignment of TRBD2 cannot be verified. This CDR3 has 16 residues. Per germline, CDR1 KGHSH and CDR2 LQKENI. The CDR3 is CASSPPGGQITDTQYF. The complete variable domain, with remaining parts taken from reference TRBV18 and TRBJ2-3, reads NAGVMQNPRHLVRRRGQEARLRCSPMKGHSHVYWYRQLPEEGLKFMVYLQKENIIDESGMPKERFSAEFPKEGPSILRIQQVVRGDSAAYFCASSPPGGQITDTQYFGPGTRLTVL.

V is TRBV28 and J is TRBJ2-7; TCRdb's D call, TRBD1, is unchecked because there is no DNA. CDR1 MDHEN and CDR2 SYDVKM come from the germline V gene. The length of the CDR3 is 16 residues. The CDR3 loop reads CASSLGGGGKHYEQYF.

The rearrangement uses TRBV20-1 and TRBJ2-5; without DNA, the TCRdb call of TRBD1 cannot be checked. This CDR3 is 15 amino acids long. The germline V gene has CDR1 DFQATT and CDR2 SNEGSKA (reference sequence). CDR3 residues: CSARDAGGAAETQYF.

V usage is TRBV11-1 and J usage is TRBJ2-7; TCRdb's D call, TRBD2, is unchecked because there is no DNA. The CDR3 loop spans 12 amino acids. Germline CDR1 SGHAT, CDR2 FQDESV (reference sequence). The CDR3 region is CASSPWEGEQYF.

This chain uses TRBV10-3 with TRBJ2-1; TCRdb designates TRBD1, a call that cannot be tested without DNA. There are 13 residues in the CDR3. Germline V gene sequence: CDR1 ENHRY, CDR2 SYGVKD. Here the CDR3 reads CAIRQGSYNEQFF.

The rearrangement uses TRBV11-2 and TRBJ2-5. This CDR3 region has 13 residues. CDR1 and CDR2 from the germline V gene are SGHAT and FQNNGV. The CDR3 sequence: CASSSSLQETQYF. The full variable domain, in which reference TRBV11-2 and TRBJ2-5 provide the parts outside the CDR3, is EAGVAQSPRYKIIEKRQSVAFWCNPISGHATLYWYQQILGQGPKLLIQFQNNGVVDDSQLPKDRFSAERLKGVDSTLKIQPAKLEDSAVYLCASSSSLQETQYFGPGTRLLVL.

The V gene is TRBV6-4, the J gene TRBJ2-1. In germline, CDR1 is MRHNA, CDR2 SNTAGT. The CDR3 is 15 residues long. CDR3 sequence reads: CASSDRDSAYNEQFF.

The genes are TRBV24-1 and TRBJ2-5; absent DNA, TCRdb's TRBD1 call cannot be checked. The CDR3 loop spans 12 amino acids. Germline-derived CDR1 and CDR2 are KGHDR and SFDVKD. This chain's CDR3 is CATQDRQETQYF.

The rearrangement joins TRBV27 to TRBJ2-7; no DNA is available, so the TRBD1 call from TCRdb remains unchecked. CDR1 and CDR2 from the germline V gene are MNHEY and SMNVEV (reference sequence). This CDR3 has 16 amino acids. The CDR3 loop is CASGRATGTGTYEQYF.

The V and J genes are TRBV28 and TRBJ1-2; TCRdb returns TRBD1, unconfirmable since there is no DNA. The CDR3 is 15 residues long. CDR1 MDHEN and CDR2 SYDVKM come from the germline V gene. The chain's CDR3 is CASSLSRGRGYGYTF.

The rearrangement joins TRBV7-3 to TRBJ2-3; as DNA is missing, the TRBD2 call by TCRdb cannot be tested. This CDR3 contains 14 residues. Germline V CDR1 and CDR2: SGHTA, FQGTGA. The CDR3: CASSSAGGPDTQYF.

The chain is built from TRBV7-3 and TRBJ2-7; TCRdb outputs TRBD1, but without DNA this stays unchecked. The CDR3 has 17 amino acids. Germline V gives CDR1 SGHTA, CDR2 FQGTGA. The CDR3 sequence: CASSYQKPGQGIYEQYF.

The V gene is TRBV7-3, the J gene TRBJ2-1; no DNA is available, so the TRBD1 call from TCRdb remains unchecked. Germline CDR1 is SGHTA and CDR2 is FQGTGA. The CDR3 has 18 amino acids. The CDR3 loop is CASSLTPGQPYALNEQFF.

The chain combines TRBV7-9 with TRBJ2-7; TCRdb calls TRBD1, which cannot be checked without DNA. This CDR3 is 15 amino acids long. The germline CDR1 and CDR2 sequences are SEHNR and FQNEAQ (reference sequence). CDR3: CASSSSRQGPNEQYF.

The chain has TRBV7-2 and TRBJ2-5; TCRdb lists TRBD1, though no DNA is available to test this call. CDR1 is SGHTA, CDR2 FQGNSA, per germline. This CDR3 has 15 residues. CDR3 sequence: CASSLDTGDRETQYF.

The chain couples TRBV25-1 to TRBJ2-1; TCRdb lists TRBD1, though no DNA is available to test this call. Germline V gene lookup returns CDR1 MGHDK and CDR2 SYGVNS. This CDR3 contains 14 residues. The chain's CDR3 is CASSVPGREREQFF.